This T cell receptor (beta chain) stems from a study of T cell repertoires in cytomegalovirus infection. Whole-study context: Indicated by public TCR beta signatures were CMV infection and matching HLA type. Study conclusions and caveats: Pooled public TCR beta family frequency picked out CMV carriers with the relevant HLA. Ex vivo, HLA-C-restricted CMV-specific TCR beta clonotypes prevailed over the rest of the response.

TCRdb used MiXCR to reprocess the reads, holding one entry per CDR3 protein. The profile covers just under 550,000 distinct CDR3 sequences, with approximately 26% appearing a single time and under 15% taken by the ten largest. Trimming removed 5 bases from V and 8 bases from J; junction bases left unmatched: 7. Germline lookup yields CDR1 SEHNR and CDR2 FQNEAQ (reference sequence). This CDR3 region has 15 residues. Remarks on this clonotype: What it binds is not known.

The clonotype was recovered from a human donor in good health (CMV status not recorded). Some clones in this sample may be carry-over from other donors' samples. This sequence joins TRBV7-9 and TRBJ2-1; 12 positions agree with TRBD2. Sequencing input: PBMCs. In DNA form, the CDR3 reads TGTGCCAGCAGCCACGGGACTAGCGGGTTGGATGAGCAGTTCTTC. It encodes CASSHGTSGLDEQFF.